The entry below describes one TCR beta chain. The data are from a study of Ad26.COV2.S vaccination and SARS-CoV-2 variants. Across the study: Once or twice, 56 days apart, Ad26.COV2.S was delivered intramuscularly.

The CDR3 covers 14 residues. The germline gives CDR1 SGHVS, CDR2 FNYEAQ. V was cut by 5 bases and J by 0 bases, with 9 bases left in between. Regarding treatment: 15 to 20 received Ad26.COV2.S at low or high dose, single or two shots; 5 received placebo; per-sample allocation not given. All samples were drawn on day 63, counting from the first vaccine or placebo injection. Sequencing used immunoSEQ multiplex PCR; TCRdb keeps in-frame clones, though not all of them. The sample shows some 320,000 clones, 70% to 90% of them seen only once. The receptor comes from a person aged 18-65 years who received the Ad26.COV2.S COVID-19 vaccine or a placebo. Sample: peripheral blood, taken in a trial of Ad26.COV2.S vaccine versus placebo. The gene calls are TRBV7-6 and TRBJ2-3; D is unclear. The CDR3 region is CASSPTYSTDTQYF. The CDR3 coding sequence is TGTGCCAGCAGCCCGACTTATAGCACAGATACGCAGTATTTT.